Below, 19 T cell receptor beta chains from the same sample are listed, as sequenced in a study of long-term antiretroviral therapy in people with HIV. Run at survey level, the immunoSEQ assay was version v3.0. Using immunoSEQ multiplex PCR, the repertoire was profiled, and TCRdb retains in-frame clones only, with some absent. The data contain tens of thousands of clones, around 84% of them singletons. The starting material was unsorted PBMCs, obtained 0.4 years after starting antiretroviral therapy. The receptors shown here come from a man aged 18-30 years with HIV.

CDR3 coding DNA: TGCGCCAGCAGCCTATCCGGGACAGCTAACTATGGCTACACCTTC. It encodes CASSLSGTANYGYTF. The V call is TRBV5-1, the J call TRBJ1-2, with 7 bases that match TRBD1. Per the germline V gene, CDR1 is SGHRS and CDR2 is YFSETQ. The CDR3 runs 15 residues. Unmatched junction bases numbered 6, after V lost 4 bases and J lost 0 bases.

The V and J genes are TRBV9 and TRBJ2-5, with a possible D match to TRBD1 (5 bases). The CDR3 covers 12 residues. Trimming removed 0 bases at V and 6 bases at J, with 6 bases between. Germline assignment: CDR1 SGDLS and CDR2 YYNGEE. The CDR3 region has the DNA TGTGCCAGCAGCGTAGAGGGGAAGACCCAGTACTTC. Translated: CASSVEGKTQYF.

In nucleotides, the CDR3 is TGCAGCGTTGGACAGGGTTACTATGGCTACACCTTC. It is translated as CSVGQGYYGYTF. The chain employs TRBV29-1 and TRBJ1-2, with TRBD1 matching 7 bases. Germline CDR1 is SQVTM and CDR2 is ANQGSEA. With V trimmed by 4 bases and J by 3 bases, 2 bases remained unmatched. This CDR3 contains 12 residues.

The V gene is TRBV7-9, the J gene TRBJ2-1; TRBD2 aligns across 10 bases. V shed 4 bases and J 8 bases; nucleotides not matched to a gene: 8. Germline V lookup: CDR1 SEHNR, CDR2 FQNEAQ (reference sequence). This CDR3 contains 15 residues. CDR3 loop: CASSSQREGHDEQFF. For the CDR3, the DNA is TGTGCCAGCAGCTCCCAGCGGGAGGGCCACGATGAGCAGTTCTTC.

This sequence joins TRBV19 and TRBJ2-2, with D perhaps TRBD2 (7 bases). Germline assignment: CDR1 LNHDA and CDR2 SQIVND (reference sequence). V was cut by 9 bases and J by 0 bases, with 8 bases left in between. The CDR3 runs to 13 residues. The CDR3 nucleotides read TGTGCCAGCGGGGGGCCGAACACCGGGGAGCTGTTTTTT. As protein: CASGGPNTGELFF.

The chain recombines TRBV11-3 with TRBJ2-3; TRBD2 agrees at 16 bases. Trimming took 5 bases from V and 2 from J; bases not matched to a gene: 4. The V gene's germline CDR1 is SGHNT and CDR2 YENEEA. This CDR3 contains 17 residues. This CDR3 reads CASSEGLAGGLTDTQYF. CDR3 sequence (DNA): TGTGCCAGCAGCGAGGGACTAGCGGGGGGGCTCACAGATACGCAGTATTTT.

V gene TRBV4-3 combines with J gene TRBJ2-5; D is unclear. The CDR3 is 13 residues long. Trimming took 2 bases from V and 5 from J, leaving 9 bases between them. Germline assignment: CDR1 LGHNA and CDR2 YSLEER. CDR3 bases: TGCGCCAGCAGCCAATTTCGCGCGGAGACCCAGTACTTC. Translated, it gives CASSQFRAETQYF.

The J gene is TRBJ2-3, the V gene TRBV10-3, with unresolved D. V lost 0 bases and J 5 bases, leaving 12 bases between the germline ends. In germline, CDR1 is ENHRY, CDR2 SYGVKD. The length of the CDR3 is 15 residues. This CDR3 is CAISESGGPGDTQYF. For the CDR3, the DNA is TGTGCCATCAGTGAGTCGGGTGGACCGGGAGATACGCAGTATTTT.

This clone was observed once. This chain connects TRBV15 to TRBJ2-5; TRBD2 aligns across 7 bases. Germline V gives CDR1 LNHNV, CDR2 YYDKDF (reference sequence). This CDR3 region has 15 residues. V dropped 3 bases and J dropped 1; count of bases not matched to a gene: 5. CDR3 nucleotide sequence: TGTGCCACCAGCAGTCCAGCGGGACCCCAAGAGACCCAGTACTTC. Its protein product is CATSSPAGPQETQYF.

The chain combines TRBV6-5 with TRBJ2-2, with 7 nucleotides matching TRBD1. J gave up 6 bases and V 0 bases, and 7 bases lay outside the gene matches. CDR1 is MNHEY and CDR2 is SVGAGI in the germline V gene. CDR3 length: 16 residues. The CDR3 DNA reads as TGTGCCAGCAGTTACTCTGTGCAGGGGGTATCCGGGGAGCTGTTTTTT. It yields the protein CASSYSVQGVSGELFF.

CDR3 nucleotide sequence: TGTGCCAGCAGTTTAGACAGGGGGCGGGACACTGAAGCTTTCTTT. Protein: CASSLDRGRDTEAFF. The chain carries TRBV27 and TRBJ1-1; 10 bases are shared with TRBD1. The CDR3 is 15 amino acids. V gave up 2 bases and J gave up 3 bases; unmatched junction bases: 3. Germline CDR1 reads MNHEY; CDR2 reads SMNVEV (reference sequence).

CDR3: CASSLVAGGRNEQFF. CDR3 nucleotides: TGTGCCAGCAGCTTAGTTGCGGGGGGGCGGAATGAGCAGTTCTTC. The chain is built from TRBV7-9 and TRBJ2-1; 9 nucleotides agree with TRBD2. This CDR3 is built from 15 residues. Germline V CDR1 and CDR2: SEHNR, FQNEAQ (reference sequence). The J segment lost 7 bases and the V segment lost 1 base, leaving 5 bases of the junction unmatched.

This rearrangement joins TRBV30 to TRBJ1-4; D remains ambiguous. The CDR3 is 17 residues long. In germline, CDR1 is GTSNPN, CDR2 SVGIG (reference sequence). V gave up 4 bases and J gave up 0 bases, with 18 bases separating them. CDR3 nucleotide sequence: TGTGCCTGGACTCGAAGGAACGGAAGATCAACTAATGAAAAACTGTTTTTT. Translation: CAWTRRNGRSTNEKLFF.

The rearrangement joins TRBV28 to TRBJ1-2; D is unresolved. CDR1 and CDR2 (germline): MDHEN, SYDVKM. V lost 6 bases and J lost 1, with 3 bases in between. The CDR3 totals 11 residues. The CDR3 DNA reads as TGTGCCAGCAGGGATAACTATGGCTACACCTTC. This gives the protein CASRDNYGYTF.

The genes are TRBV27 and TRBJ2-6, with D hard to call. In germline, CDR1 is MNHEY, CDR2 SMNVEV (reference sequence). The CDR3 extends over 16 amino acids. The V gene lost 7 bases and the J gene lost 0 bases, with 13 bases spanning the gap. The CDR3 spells CASTEWFTSGANVLTF. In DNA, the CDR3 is TGTGCCAGCACCGAGTGGTTTACCTCTGGGGCCAACGTCCTGACTTTC.

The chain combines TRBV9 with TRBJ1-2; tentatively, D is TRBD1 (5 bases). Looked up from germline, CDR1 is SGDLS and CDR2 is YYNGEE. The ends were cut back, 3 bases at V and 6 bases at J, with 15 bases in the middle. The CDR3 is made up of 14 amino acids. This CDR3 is CASSALPGANGYTF. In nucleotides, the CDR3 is TGTGCCAGCAGCGCCCTGCCCGGGGCTAATGGCTACACCTTC.

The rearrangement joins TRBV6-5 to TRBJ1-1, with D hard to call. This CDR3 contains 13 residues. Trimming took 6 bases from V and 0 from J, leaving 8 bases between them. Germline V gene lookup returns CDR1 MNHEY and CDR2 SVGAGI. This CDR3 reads CASSPELNTEAFF. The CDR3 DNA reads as TGTGCCAGCAGCCCAGAATTGAACACTGAAGCTTTCTTT.

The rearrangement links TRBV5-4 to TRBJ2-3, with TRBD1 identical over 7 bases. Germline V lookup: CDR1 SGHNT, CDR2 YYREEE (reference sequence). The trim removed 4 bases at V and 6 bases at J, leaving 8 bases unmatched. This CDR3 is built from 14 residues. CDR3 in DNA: TGTGCCAGCAGCCTGACAGGGAATTCCGATACGCAGTATTTT. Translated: CASSLTGNSDTQYF.

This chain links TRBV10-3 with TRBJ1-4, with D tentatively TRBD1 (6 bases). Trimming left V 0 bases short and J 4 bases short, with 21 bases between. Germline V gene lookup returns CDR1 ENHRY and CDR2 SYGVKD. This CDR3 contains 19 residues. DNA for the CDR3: TGTGCCATCAGTGAGTCCCTCACAGGGAGGTTAGGGCTTAATGAAAAACTGTTTTTT. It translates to CAISESLTGRLGLNEKLFF.